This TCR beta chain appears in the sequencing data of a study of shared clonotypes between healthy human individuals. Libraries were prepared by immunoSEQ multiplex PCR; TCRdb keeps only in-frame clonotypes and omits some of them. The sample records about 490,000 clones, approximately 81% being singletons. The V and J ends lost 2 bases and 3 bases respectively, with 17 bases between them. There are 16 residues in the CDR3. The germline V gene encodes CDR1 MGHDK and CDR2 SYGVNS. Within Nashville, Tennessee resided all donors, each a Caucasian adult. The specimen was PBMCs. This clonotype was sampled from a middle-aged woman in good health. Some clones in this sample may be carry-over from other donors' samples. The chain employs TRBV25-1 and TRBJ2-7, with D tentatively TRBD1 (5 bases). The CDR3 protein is CASSESSAGQLYEQYF. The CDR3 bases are TGTGCCAGCAGTGAAAGTTCGGCAGGGCAGCTCTACGAGCAGTACTTC.